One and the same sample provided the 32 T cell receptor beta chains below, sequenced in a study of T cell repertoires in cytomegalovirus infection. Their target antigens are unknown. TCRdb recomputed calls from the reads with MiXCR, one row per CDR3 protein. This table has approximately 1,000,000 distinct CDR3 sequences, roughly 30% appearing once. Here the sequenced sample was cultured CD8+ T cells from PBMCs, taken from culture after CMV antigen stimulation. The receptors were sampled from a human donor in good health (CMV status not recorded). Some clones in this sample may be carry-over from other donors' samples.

The CDR3 DNA is TGTGCCAGCCACCGGGGATTGGAGAGCCCAGATACGCAGTATTTT. Protein: CASHRGLESPDTQYF. The chain links TRBV19 to TRBJ2-3; D is perhaps TRBD2 (5 bases). V was trimmed by 9 bases and J by 4 bases, leaving 20 bases between them. From germline, CDR1 is LNHDA and CDR2 SQIVND (reference sequence). The CDR3 is made up of 15 amino acids. Based on the CDR3 plus reference TRBV19 and TRBJ2-3, the full variable domain is DGGITQSPKYLFRKEGQNVTLSCEQNLNHDAMYWYRQDPGQGLRLIYYSQIVNDFQKGDIAEGYSVSREKKESFPLTVTSAQKNPTAFYLCASHRGLESPDTQYFGPGTRLTVL.

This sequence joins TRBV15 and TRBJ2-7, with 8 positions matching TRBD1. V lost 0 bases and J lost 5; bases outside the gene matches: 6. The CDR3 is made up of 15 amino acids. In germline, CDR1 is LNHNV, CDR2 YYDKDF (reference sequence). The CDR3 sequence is CATSREARGPNEQYF. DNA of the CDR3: TGTGCCACCAGCAGAGAAGCCAGGGGGCCCAACGAGCAGTACTTC.

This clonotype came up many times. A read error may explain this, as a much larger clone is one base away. The CDR3 coding sequence is TGTGCCAGCAGTTACGACACTGAAGCTTTCTTT. Its translation: CASSYDTEAFF. The V gene is TRBV6-6, the J gene TRBJ1-1; D is unclear. V was pared by 2 bases and J by 3 bases, with 1 base between. The V gene's germline CDR1 is MNHNY and CDR2 SVGAGI (reference sequence). This CDR3 has 11 residues.

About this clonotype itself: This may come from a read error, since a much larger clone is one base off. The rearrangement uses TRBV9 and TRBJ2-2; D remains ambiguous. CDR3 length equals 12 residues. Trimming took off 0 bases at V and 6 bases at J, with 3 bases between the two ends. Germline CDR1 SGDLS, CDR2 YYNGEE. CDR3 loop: CASSVASGELFF. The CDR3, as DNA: TGTGCCAGCAGCGTAGCGTCCGGGGAGCTGTTTTTT.

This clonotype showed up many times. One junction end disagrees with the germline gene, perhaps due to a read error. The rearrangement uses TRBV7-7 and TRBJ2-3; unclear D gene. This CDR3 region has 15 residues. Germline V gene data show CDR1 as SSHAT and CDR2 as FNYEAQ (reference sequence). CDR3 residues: CASSLGPGTRDTQYF. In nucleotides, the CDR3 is TGTGCTAGCAGCTTAGGTCCGGGTACGAGGGATACGCAGTATTTT.

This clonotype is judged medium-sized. CDR3 region: CASRIGVTGYTNTEAFF. The CDR3 bases are TGTGCCAGCAGAATAGGGGTGACAGGGTATACGAACACTGAAGCTTTCTTT. The chain joins TRBV7-2 to TRBJ1-1, with TRBD1 matching 7 bases. Germline V gene sequence: CDR1 SGHTA, CDR2 FQGNSA. The length of the CDR3 is 17 residues. V shed 6 bases, J shed 1 base, and the junction held 14 bases outside the gene matches.

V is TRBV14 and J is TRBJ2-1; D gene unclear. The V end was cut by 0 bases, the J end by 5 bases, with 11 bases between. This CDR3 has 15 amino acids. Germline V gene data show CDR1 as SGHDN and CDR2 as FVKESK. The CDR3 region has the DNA TGTGCCAGCAGCCAAGACCCAGTTTGGAACAATGAGCAGTTCTTC. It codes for CASSQDPVWNNEQFF. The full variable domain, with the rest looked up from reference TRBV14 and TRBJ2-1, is EAGVTQFPSHSVIEKGQTVTLRCDPISGHDNLYWYRRVMGKEIKFLLHFVKESKQDESGMPNNRFLAERTGGTYSTLKVQPAELEDSGVYFCASSQDPVWNNEQFFGPGTRLTVL.

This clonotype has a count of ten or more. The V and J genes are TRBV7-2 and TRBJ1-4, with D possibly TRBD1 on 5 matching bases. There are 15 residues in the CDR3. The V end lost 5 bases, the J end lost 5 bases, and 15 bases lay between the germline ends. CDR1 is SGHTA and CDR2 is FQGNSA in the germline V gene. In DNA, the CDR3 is TGTGCCAGCAGCGGACCCGGGACGGGGAATGAAAAACTGTTTTTT. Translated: CASSGPGTGNEKLFF.

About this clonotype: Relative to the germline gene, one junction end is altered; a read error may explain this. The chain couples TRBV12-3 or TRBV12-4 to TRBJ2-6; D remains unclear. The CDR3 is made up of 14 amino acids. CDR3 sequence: CASNPRPGTNVLTF. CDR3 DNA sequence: TGTGCCAGCAACCCCCGCCCTGGGACCAACGTCCTGACTTTC.

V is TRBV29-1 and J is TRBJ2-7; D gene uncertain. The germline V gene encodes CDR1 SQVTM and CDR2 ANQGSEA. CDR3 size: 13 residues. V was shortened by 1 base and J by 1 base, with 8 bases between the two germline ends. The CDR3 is CSVEADSSYEQYF. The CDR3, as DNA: TGCAGCGTTGAAGCAGATTCTTCCTACGAGCAGTACTTC.

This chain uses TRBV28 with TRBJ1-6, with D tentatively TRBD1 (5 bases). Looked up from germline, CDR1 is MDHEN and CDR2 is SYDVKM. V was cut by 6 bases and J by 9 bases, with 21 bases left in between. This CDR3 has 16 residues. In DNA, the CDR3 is TGTGCCAGCAGATTAGCCTGGGACTACATGGGTTCACCCCTCCACTTT. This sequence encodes CASRLAWDYMGSPLHF.

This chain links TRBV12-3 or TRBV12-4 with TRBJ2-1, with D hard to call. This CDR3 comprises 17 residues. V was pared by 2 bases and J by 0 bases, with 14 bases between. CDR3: CASSLPTGGDSYNEQFF. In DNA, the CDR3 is TGTGCCAGCAGTTTACCTACCGGTGGGGACTCCTACAATGAGCAGTTCTTC.

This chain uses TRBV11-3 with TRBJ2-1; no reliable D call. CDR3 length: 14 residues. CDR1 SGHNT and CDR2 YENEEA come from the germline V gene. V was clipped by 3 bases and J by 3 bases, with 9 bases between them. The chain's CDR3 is CASSLAERYNEQFF. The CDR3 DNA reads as TGTGCCAGCAGCTTGGCGGAACGCTACAATGAGCAGTTCTTC.

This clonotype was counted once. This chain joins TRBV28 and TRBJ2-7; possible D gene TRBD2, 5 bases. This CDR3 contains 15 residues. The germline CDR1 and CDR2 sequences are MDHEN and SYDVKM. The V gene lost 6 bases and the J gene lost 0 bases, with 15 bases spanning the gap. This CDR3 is CASSFRRDSSYEQYF. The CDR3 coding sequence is TGTGCCAGCAGCTTCCGCCGGGATAGCTCCTACGAGCAGTACTTC. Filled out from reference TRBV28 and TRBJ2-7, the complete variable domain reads DVKVTQSSRYLVKRTGEKVFLECVQDMDHENMFWYRQDPGLGLRLIYFSYDVKMKEKGDIPEGYSVSREKKERFSLILESASTNQTSMYLCASSFRRDSSYEQYFGPGTRLTVT.

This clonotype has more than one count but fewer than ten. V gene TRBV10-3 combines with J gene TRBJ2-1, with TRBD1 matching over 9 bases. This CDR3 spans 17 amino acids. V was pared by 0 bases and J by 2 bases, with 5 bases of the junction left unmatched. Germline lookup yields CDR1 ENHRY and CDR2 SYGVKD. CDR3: CAISESTGTGPYNEQFF. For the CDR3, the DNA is TGTGCCATCAGTGAGTCGACTGGGACAGGGCCCTACAATGAGCAGTTCTTC.

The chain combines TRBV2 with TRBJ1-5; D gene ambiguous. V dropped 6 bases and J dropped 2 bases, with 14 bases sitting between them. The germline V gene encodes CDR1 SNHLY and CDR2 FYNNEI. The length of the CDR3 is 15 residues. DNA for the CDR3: TGTGCCAGCAGCCCGTCCCCCATGGGCAATCAGCCCCAGCATTTT. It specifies CASSPSPMGNQPQHF.

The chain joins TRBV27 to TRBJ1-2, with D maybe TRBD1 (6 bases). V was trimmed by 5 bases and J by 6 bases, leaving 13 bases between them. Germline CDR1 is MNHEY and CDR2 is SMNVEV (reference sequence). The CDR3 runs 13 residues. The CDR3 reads CASSPRPGDGYTF. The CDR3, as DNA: TGTGCCAGCAGTCCGCGGCCAGGGGATGGCTACACCTTC.

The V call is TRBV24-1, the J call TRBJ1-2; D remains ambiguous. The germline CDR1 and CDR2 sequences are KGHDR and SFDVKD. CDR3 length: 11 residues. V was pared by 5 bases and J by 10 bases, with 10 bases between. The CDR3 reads CATSGGGDYTF. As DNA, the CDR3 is TGTGCCACCAGTGGCGGCGGCGACTACACCTTC.

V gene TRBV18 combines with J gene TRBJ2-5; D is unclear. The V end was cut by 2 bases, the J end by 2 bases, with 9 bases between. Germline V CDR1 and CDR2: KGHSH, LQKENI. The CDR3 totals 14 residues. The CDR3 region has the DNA TGTGCCAGCTCACCAAAAGCCAAACAAGAGACCCAGTACTTC. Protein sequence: CASSPKAKQETQYF.

As DNA, the CDR3 is TGTGCCAGCAGCCCCATCCCAGTGAAGATCTCTGGAAACACCATATATTTT. Translated, it gives CASSPIPVKISGNTIYF. V gene TRBV7-6 combines with J gene TRBJ1-3; no definite D call. Trimming took off 5 bases at V and 0 bases at J, with 17 bases between the two ends. Germline loops: CDR1 SGHVS, CDR2 FNYEAQ. This CDR3 spans 17 amino acids.

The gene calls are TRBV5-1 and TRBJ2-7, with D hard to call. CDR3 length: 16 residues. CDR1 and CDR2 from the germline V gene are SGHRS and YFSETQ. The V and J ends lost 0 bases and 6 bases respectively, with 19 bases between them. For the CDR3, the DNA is TGCGCCAGCAGCTTGGATGGCGAATCACACCCCTCCGAGCAGTACTTC. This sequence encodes CASSLDGESHPSEQYF.

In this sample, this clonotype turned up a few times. The DNA for the CDR3 is TGTGCCAGCAGTGAGGGCGGGGGAGCACGCGATGAGCAGTTCTTC. The encoded protein is CASSEGGGARDEQFF. The chain uses TRBV2 and TRBJ2-1; 7 bases map to TRBD2. This CDR3 has 15 residues. The ends lost 3 bases at V and 8 bases at J; junction bases unmatched: 10. Germline loops: CDR1 SNHLY, CDR2 FYNNEI.

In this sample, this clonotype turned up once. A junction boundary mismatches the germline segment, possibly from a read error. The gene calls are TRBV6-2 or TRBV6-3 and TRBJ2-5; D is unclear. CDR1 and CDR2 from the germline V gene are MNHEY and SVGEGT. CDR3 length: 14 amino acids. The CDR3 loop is CASSDSLIQETQYF. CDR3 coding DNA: TGTGCCAGCAGTGACTCCCTAATCCAAGAGACCCAGTACTTC.

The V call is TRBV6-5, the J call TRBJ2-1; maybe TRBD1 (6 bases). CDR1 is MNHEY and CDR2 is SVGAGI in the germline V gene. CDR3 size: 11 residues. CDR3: CVTGQGNEQFF. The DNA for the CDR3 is TGTGTAACAGGGCAGGGCAATGAGCAGTTCTTC.

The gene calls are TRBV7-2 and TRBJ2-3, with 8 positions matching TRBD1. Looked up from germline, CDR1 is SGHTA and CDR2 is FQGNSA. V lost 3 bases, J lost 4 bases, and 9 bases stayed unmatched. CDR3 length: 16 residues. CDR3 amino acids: CASSFVAGGKADTQYF. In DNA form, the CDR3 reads TGTGCCAGCAGCTTTGTCGCAGGGGGCAAAGCAGATACGCAGTATTTT.

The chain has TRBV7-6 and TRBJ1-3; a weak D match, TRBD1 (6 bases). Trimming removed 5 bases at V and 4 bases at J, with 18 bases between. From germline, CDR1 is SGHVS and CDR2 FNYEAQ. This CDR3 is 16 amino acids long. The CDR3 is CASSPFGGGAGNTIYF. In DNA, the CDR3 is TGTGCCAGCAGCCCTTTCGGGGGGGGCGCCGGAAACACCATATATTTT.

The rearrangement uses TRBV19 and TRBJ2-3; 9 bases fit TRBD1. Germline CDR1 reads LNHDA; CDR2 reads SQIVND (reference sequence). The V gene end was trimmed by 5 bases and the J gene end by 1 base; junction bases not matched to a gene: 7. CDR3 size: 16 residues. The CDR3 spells CASSVDRDRGTDTQYF. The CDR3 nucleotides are TGTGCCAGTAGTGTGGACCGGGACAGGGGCACAGATACGCAGTATTTT.

The CDR3 protein is CASSANRNTGELFF. Written as DNA, the CDR3 is TGTGCCAGCAGTGCAAACAGGAACACCGGGGAGCTGTTTTTT. The chain employs TRBV6-2 or TRBV6-3 and TRBJ2-2; D gene ambiguous. Between the trimmed V and J ends, which lost 5 bases and 1 base, there was a span of 8 bases. Germline V gene lookup returns CDR1 MNHEY and CDR2 SVGEGT. The CDR3 spans 14 residues.

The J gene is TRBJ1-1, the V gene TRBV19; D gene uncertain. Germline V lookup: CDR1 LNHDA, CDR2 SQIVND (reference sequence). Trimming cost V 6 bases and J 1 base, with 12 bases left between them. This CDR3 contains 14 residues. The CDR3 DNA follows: TGTGCCAGTAGCCGGAGACGGGAGAACACTGAAGCTTTCTTT. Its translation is CASSRRRENTEAFF.

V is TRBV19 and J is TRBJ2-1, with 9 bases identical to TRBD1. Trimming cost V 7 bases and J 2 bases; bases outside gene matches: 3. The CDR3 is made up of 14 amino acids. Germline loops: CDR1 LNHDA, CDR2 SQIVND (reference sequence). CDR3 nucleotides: TGTGCCAGTAAGACAGGGGGGCCCTACAATGAGCAGTTCTTC. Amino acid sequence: CASKTGGPYNEQFF.

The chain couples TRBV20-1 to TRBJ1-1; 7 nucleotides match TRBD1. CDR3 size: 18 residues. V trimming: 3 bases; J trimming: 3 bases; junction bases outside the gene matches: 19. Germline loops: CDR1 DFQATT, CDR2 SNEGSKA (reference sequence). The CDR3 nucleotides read TGCAGTGCTAGCCCCCTAGACAGGGTAAACTTAGGGCACACTGAAGCTTTCTTT. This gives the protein CSASPLDRVNLGHTEAFF.

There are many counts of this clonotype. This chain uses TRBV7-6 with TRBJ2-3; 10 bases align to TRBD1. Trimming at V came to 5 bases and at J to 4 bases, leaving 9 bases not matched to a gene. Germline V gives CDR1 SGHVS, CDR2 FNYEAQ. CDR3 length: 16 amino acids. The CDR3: CASSDAGTGEADTQYF. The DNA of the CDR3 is TGTGCCAGCAGCGACGCCGGGACAGGGGAGGCAGATACGCAGTATTTT.